This TCR beta chain was sequenced in a study of cytomegalovirus exposure and HLA in healthy donors. General observations from the study: With DRB1 most and HLA-C fewest, TCR association rates differed between HLA loci in a later analysis.

The PCR was carried out with 60 Vbeta primers and 13 Jbeta primers. This table comes from immunoSEQ multiplex PCR, and its TCRdb copy is limited to in-frame clones, with some not included. The profile shows about 160,000 clones, around 80% of them singletons. The germline V gene has CDR1 SEHNR and CDR2 FQNEAQ (reference sequence). The CDR3 sequence is 11 residues long. On this clone: As yet, its antigen is unknown. One end of the junction is discordant with germline, which a read error may explain.

The source of this sequence is a man aged 18 to 30 in good health and CMV-seropositive. The sequenced sample was PBMCs. V and J are TRBV7-9 and TRBJ1-1; D gene uncertain. DNA for the CDR3: TGTTCCAGCAGCCGGGATGCTGAAGCTTTCTTT. Its protein product is CSSSRDAEAFF.